The rows below give T cell receptor beta chains drawn from one sample of a study of shared clonotypes between healthy human individuals. Here immunoSEQ multiplex PCR was the method, and the copy in TCRdb shows in-frame clones only, minus some. The sample includes over a million clones, approximately 70% seen only once; the top ten take over 1.3%. Sequencing input: memory CD4+ T cells sorted from blood. The receptors stem from a man between 18 and 35 years old in good health. Each CDR3 is given with its conserved first and last residue. A D gene is named only where the DNA matches it firmly. Expanded clones get a size class; other rows say once, few or many, or leave the size out.

CDR3 protein | CDR3 DNA | clone size | V gene | D gene | J gene
CASSEPGNGQTYYEQYF | TGCGCCAGCAGTGAGCCGGGTAATGGACAGACATATTACGAGCAGTACTTC | - | TRBV10-2 | - | TRBJ2-7
CASGVQSNTGELFF | TGCGCCAGCGGCGTACAGTCTAACACCGGGGAGCTGTTTTTT | - | TRBV4-3 | - | TRBJ2-2
CASSRGGRSTDTQYF | TGTGCCAGCTCACGGGGCGGGAGGTCTACAGATACGCAGTATTTT | - | TRBV18 | TRBD2 | TRBJ2-3
CASSLVSGRGTDTQYF | TGTGCCAGCAGCTTGGTCTCCGGGAGGGGGACAGATACGCAGTATTTT | - | TRBV5-4 | TRBD2 | TRBJ2-3
CASSIISDGGSNQPQHF | TGTGCCAGTAGTATTATTTCCGATGGGGGGAGCAATCAGCCCCAGCATTTT | - | TRBV19 | - | TRBJ1-5
CARGDGYNEQFF | TGTGCCAGGGGGGACGGCTACAATGAGCAGTTCTTC | few | TRBV7-9 | - | TRBJ2-1
CASSRPNQPQHF | TGTGCCAGTAGTAGGCCCAATCAGCCCCAGCATTTT | few | TRBV19 | - | TRBJ1-5
CASSLGRDRGSNYGYTF | TGTGCCAGCAGCTTAGGCCGGGACAGGGGAAGTAACTATGGCTACACCTTC | - | TRBV11-3 | TRBD1 | TRBJ1-2
CASSQCPVPVGPNYGYTF | TGCGCCAGCAGTCAATGTCCAGTCCCTGTTGGCCCTAACTATGGCTACACCTTC | - | TRBV23-1 | - | TRBJ1-2
CASSLGDRGNSPLHF | TGTGCCAGCAGCTTAGGGGACAGGGGGAATTCACCCCTCCACTTT | - | TRBV7-2 | TRBD1 | TRBJ1-6
CASSSRSGTQGGYTF | TGTGCCAGCAGTTCAAGATCCGGGACCCAGGGAGGCTACACCTTC | - | TRBV6-5 | - | TRBJ1-2
CASKLTGAGGYTF | TGTGCCAGCAAGCTTACAGGGGCCGGAGGCTACACCTTC | - | TRBV28 | TRBD1 | TRBJ1-2
CASSEMTGSFTDTQYF | TGTGCCAGCAGCGAAATGACCGGGAGTTTTACAGATACGCAGTATTTT | many | TRBV6-4 | - | TRBJ2-3
CAWSLTGLMNTEAFF | TGTGCCTGGAGTCTGACAGGGCTAATGAACACTGAAGCTTTCTTT | few | TRBV30 | TRBD1 | TRBJ1-1
CASSRQGINEKLFF | TGTGCCAGTAGTAGGCAGGGCATTAATGAAAAACTGTTTTTT | once | TRBV19 | - | TRBJ1-4
CASSISGTGFSYEQYF | TGTGCCAGTAGTATCTCAGGGACGGGCTTCTCCTACGAGCAGTACTTC | - | TRBV19 | - | TRBJ2-7
CAWSTSGNEQFF | TGTGCCTGGAGTACTAGCGGGAATGAGCAGTTCTTC | - | TRBV30 | TRBD2 | TRBJ2-1